This T cell receptor (beta chain) was recovered during a study of OX40 agonist ivuxolimab in advanced cancers. Overall study: Two cutaneous melanoma patients and one hepatocellular carcinoma patient, three in all, had partial responses.

The V segment lost 4 bases and the J segment 2 bases; nucleotides outside the gene matches: 9. The germline V gene has CDR1 KGHSH and CDR2 LQKENI. CDR3 length: 16 amino acids. TCRdb's copy holds only in-frame clones and misses some; the assay was immunoSEQ multiplex PCR. The sample records 100,000 or so clones, 90% being singletons. The chain combines TRBV18 with TRBJ2-3; 7 nucleotides match TRBD1. This specimen was CD4+ or CD8+ T cells sorted from blood, taken in a trial of the OX40 agonist ivuxolimab. The receptor comes from an adult with an advanced solid tumor such as melanoma, head and neck, liver or kidney cancer. The CDR3 protein is CASSHRTGAYTDTQYF. CDR3 coding DNA: TGTGCCAGCTCACACCGTACAGGGGCCTACACAGATACGCAGTATTTT.